This is a list of T cell receptor beta chains from one sample in a study of post-analysis software for immune sequencing data. TCRdb processed the PCR reads anew with MiXCR; each CDR3 protein has one entry. The table records 750,000 to 950,000 distinct CDR3 sequences, about 43% of them present only once. Sequencing was done on a sample of blood. The receptors here all came from a girl aged 5 to 17 with multiple sclerosis. Each CDR3 is given with its conserved first and last residue. The order of the fields is V gene, J gene, CDR3 protein.

v_gene: TRBV27
j_gene: TRBJ1-2
CDR3aa: CASSLGVGLEGYTF

v_gene: TRBV4-1
j_gene: TRBJ1-2
CDR3aa: CASSQEAFQGANYGYTF

v_gene: TRBV11-2
j_gene: TRBJ1-2
CDR3aa: CASSLAGTGENYGYTF

v_gene: TRBV5-1
j_gene: TRBJ1-6
CDR3aa: CASSLEGGIDNSPLHF

v_gene: TRBV14
j_gene: TRBJ2-1
CDR3aa: CASSQVSGASRNEQFF

v_gene: TRBV30
j_gene: TRBJ2-7
CDR3aa: CAWSVAASGRACQEQYF

v_gene: TRBV7-9
j_gene: TRBJ2-1
CDR3aa: CASSFPDTYNEQFF

v_gene: TRBV28
j_gene: TRBJ2-3
CDR3aa: CASRGPGTSVKGGDTQYF

v_gene: TRBV20-1
j_gene: TRBJ2-1
CDR3aa: CSARTRGGNEQFF

v_gene: TRBV28
j_gene: TRBJ1-2
CDR3aa: CASKTGLDGYTF

v_gene: TRBV2
j_gene: TRBJ2-4
CDR3aa: CASSSRPDIQYF

v_gene: TRBV12-3/TRBV12-4
j_gene: NA
CDR3aa: CASNRGDAEQYF

v_gene: TRBV5-1
j_gene: TRBJ2-3
CDR3aa: CASSFNGRGGTDTQYF

v_gene: TRBV5-1
j_gene: TRBJ2-7
CDR3aa: CASSSGTSGFYEQYF

v_gene: TRBV5-8
j_gene: TRBJ1-2
CDR3aa: CASSLVPGQGNYGYTF

v_gene: TRBV29-1
j_gene: TRBJ1-4
CDR3aa: CSVRGGTNEKLFF

v_gene: TRBV6-5
j_gene: TRBJ1-2
CDR3aa: CASSYSSTVTNYGYTF

v_gene: TRBV27
j_gene: TRBJ1-1
CDR3aa: CASSLSFGGDTEAFF

v_gene: TRBV20-1
j_gene: TRBJ2-5
CDR3aa: CSAPWAAQYF

v_gene: TRBV7-2
j_gene: TRBJ2-2
CDR3aa: CASSSSGRRTGELFF

v_gene: TRBV10-3
j_gene: NA
CDR3aa: CAISGTAYEQYF

v_gene: TRBV3-1
j_gene: TRBJ2-7
CDR3aa: CASSQSGLFFGEQYF

v_gene: TRBV5-5
j_gene: TRBJ2-5
CDR3aa: CASSFHQLEGGRGEETQYF

v_gene: TRBV6-2/TRBV6-3
j_gene: TRBJ2-1
CDR3aa: CASSYTRLGSVNEQFF

v_gene: TRBV15
j_gene: TRBJ2-1
CDR3aa: CATSRDLLTGEQFF

v_gene: TRBV20-1
j_gene: TRBJ2-5
CDR3aa: CSAARGTQYF

v_gene: TRBV6-2/TRBV6-3
j_gene: TRBJ2-7
CDR3aa: CASSPNRIGGESYEQYF

v_gene: TRBV15
j_gene: TRBJ1-5
CDR3aa: CATSSLQAVDQPQHF